This TCR beta chain was sequenced in a study of blood T cell repertoires in COVID-19. About the study: Acute and convalescent COVID-19 samples came from the United States, Italy and Spain. The cDNA or gDNA used as material had been derived from T cells, B-cell-depleted T cells, or PBMCs.

Per the authors' pipeline: Reference gene primer amplification gave estimated nucleated cell counts. TCRdb keeps only in-frame clones here, not all; method: immunoSEQ multiplex PCR. V and J calls and clone size come straight from that table; D and trimming were deduced from the DNA. The table records about 200,000 clones, around 80% of them present only once. J gave up 4 bases and V 2 bases, and 7 bases lay outside the gene matches. Germline V lookup: CDR1 MNHEY, CDR2 SVGAGI. The CDR3 loop spans 16 amino acids. The receptor comes from a woman aged 40 to 50 with acute or convalescent COVID-19. The sequencing sample was made of peripheral blood. J is TRBJ1-1 and V is TRBV6-5; 10 bases are shared with TRBD1. CDR3: CASSYRTGGQGTEAFF. DNA of the CDR3: TGTGCCAGCAGTTACCGGACAGGGGGTCAGGGCACTGAAGCTTTCTTT.